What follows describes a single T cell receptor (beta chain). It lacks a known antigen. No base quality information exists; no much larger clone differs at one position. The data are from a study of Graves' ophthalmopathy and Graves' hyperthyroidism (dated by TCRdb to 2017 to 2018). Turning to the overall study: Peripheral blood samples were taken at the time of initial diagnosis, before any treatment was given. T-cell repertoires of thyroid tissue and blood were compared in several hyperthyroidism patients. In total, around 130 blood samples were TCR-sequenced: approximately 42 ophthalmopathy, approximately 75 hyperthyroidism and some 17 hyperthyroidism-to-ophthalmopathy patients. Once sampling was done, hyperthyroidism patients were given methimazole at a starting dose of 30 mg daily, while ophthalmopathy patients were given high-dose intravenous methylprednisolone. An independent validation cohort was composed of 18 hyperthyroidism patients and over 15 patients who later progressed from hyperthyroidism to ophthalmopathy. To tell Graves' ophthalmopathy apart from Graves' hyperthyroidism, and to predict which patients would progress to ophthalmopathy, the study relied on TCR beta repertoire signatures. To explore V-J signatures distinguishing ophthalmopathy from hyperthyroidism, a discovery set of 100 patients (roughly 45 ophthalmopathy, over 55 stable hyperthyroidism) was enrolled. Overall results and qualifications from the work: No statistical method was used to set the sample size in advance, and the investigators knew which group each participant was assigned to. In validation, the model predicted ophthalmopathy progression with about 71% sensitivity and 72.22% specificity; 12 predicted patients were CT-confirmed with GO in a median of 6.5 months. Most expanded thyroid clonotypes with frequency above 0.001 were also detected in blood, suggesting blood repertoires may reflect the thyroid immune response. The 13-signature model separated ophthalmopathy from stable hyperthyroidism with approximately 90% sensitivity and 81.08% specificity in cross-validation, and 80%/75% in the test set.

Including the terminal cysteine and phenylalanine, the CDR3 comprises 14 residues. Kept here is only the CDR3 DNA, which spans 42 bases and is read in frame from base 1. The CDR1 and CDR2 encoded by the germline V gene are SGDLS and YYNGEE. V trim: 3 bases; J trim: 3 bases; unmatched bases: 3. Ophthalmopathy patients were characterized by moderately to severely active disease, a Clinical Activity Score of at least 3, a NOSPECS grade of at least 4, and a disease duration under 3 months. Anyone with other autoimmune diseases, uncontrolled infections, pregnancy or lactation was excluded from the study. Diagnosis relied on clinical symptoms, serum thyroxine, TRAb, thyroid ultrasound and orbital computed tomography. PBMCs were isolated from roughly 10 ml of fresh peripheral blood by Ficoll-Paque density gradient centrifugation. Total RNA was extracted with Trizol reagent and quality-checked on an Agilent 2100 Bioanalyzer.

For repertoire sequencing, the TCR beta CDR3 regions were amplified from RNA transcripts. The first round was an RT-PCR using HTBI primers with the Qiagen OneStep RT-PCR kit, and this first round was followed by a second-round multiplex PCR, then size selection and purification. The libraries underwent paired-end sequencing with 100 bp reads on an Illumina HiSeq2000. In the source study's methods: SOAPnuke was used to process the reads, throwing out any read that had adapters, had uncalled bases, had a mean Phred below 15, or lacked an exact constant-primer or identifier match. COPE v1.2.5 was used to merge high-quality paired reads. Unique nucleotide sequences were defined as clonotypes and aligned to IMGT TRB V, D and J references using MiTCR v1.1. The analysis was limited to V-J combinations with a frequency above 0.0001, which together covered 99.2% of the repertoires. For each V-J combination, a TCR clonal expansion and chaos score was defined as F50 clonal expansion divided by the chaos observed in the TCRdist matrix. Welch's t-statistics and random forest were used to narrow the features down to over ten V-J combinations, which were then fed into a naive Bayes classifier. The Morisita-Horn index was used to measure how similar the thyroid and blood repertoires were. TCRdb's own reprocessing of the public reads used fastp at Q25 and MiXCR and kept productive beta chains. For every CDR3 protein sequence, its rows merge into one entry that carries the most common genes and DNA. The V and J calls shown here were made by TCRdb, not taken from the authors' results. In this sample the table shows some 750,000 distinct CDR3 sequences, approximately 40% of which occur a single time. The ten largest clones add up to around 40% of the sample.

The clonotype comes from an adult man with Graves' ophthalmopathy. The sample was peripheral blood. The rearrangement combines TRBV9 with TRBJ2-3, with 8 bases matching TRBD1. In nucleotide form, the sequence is TGTGCCAGCAGCGCGGACAGGGCGACAGATACGCAGTATTTT. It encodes CASSADRATDTQYF.